This note documents a single T cell receptor (beta chain) sequence. The germline gives CDR1 SGHTA, CDR2 FQGNSA. The V end was cut by 2 bases, the J end by 3 bases, with 8 bases between. CDR3 length equals 13 residues. This sample was included in a study of blood T cell repertoires in COVID-19. Across the whole study: T cells, B-cell-depleted T cells, or PBMCs supplied cDNA or gDNA.

Only in-frame clones appear in the TCRdb table, and some are missing; sequencing was by immunoSEQ multiplex PCR. Here the sample spans about 39,000 clones, around 83% being singletons. The V gene is TRBV7-2, the J gene TRBJ2-7; TRBD2 is a possible D gene (5 bases). Material: peripheral blood. This receptor was identified in a man aged 55 to 70 with acute or convalescent COVID-19. The CDR3 DNA sequence: TGTGCCAGCAGCTTAAGTGCGGGCTACGAGCAGTACTTC. As protein: CASSLSAGYEQYF.